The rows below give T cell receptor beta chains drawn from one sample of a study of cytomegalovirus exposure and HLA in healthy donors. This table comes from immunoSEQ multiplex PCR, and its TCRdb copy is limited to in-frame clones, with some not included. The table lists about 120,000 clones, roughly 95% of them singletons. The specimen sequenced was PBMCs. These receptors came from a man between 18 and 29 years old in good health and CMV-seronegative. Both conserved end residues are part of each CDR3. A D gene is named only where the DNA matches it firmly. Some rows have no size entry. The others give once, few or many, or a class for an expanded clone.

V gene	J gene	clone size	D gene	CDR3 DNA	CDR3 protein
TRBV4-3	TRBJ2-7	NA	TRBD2	TGCGCCAGCAGCCCGGGACTAGCCTACGAGCAGTACTTC	CASSPGLAYEQYF
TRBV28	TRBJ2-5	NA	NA	TGTGCCAGCAGTTCTCAGGGTGGAGAGACCCAGTACTTC	CASSSQGGETQYF
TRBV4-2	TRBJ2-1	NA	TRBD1	TGTGCCAGCAGCCACCAGGGACAGGGGAAAGGGGACAATGAGCAGTTCTTC	CASSHQGQGKGDNEQFF
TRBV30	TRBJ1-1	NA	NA	TGTGCCTGGAGTCGGGTCACTGAAGCTTTCTTT	CAWSRVTEAFF
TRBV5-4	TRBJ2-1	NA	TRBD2	TGTGCCAGCAGCGCCACTAGCGGGAGCCACAATGAGCAGTTCTTC	CASSATSGSHNEQFF
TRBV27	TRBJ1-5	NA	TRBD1	TGTGCCAGCAGGCGACAGGGAGGTGAACAGCCCCAGCATTTT	CASRRQGGEQPQHF
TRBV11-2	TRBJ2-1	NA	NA	TGTGCCAGCAGCACTCCGGTGGGCCGTTACTCTGAGCAGTTCTTC	CASSTPVGRYSEQFF
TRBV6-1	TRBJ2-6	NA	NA	TGTGCCAGCAGTGTGGCACCTGGGGCCAACGTCCTGACTTTC	CASSVAPGANVLTF
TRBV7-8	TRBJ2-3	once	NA	TGTGCCAGCAGCTTAATCGGCACAGATACGCAGTATTTT	CASSLIGTDTQYF
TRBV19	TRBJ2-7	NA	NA	TGTGCCAGTAGTTCCCGCCACGGAGAAGTTTACGAGCAGTACTTC	CASSSRHGEVYEQYF
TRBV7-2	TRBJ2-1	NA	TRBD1	TGTGCCAGCAGCAGACAGACAGGGGAGAGGAACAATGAGCAGTTCTTC	CASSRQTGERNNEQFF
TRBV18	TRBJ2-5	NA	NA	TGTGCCAGCTCACCGGGCCTGGACCAAGAGACCCAGTACTTC	CASSPGLDQETQYF
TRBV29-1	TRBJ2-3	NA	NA	TGCAGCGTTACCTGGGGAGTGGTAGATACGCAGTATTTT	CSVTWGVVDTQYF
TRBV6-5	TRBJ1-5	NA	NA	TGTGCCAGCAGTTACTCCGCAGAAACTCAGCCCCAGCATTTT	CASSYSAETQPQHF
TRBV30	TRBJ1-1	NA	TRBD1	TGTGCCTGGAGTCAGGGACAGGAAGCTTTCTTT	CAWSQGQEAFF
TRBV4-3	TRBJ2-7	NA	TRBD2	TGCGCCAGCAGCCAAGGGGAGGGCGCCTACGAGCAGTACTTC	CASSQGEGAYEQYF
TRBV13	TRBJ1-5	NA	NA	TGTGCCAGCAGCTTCGGGACACAGGATCAGCCCCAGCATTTT	CASSFGTQDQPQHF
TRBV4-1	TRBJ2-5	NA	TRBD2	TGCGCCAGCAGCCAGGAGCGGGAGGGCCGGGAGACCCAGTACTTC	CASSQEREGRETQYF
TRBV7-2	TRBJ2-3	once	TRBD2	TGTGCCAGCAGCCCCCCACTAGCGGGAGCCCTCACAGATACGCAGTATTTT	CASSPPLAGALTDTQYF
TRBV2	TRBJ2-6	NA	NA	TGTGCCAGCAGCGACCTGCGGGGCGGGCTAACTGGGGCCAACGTCCTGACTTTC	CASSDLRGGLTGANVLTF
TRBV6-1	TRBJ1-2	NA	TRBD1	TGTGCCAGCACGCACCTTGGGACAGTCTATGGCTACACCTTC	CASTHLGTVYGYTF
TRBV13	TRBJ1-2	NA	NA	TGTGCCAGCAGCTTCCTAGGGGGTAACTATGGCTACACCTTC	CASSFLGGNYGYTF
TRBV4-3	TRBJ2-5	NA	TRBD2	TGCGCCAGCAGCCTAGAGCGGGAGAGGTGGGAGACCCAGTACTTC	CASSLERERWETQYF
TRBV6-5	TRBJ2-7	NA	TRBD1	TGTGCCAGCGGCCCGGGACAGGACCCCGAGCAGTACTTC	CASGPGQDPEQYF
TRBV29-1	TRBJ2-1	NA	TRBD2	TGCAGCTCGGGACTAGCGTCCTACAATGAGCAGTTCTTC	CSSGLASYNEQFF
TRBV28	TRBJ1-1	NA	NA	TGTGCCAGCAGTTTTTTCCAGGAAGCTTTCTTT	CASSFFQEAFF
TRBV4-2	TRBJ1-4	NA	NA	TGTGCCAGCAGCCAGACCCTATCAGGAACTAATGAAAAACTGTTTTTT	CASSQTLSGTNEKLFF
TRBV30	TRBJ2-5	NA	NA	TGTGCCTGCAGGGTCCACCAAGAGACCCAGTACTTC	CACRVHQETQYF
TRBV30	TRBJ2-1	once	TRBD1	TGTGCCTGGAGTGTAGGACAGGGTGAAGTGGGGCAGTTCTTC	CAWSVGQGEVGQFF
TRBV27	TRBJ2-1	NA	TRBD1	TGTGCCAGCAGTTCCCACGGGACAGGGTTCTACAATGAGCAGTTCTTC	CASSSHGTGFYNEQFF
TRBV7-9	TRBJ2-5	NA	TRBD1	TGTGCCAGCAGCTTACGGGACAGGGTTGGGGAGACCCAGTACTTC	CASSLRDRVGETQYF
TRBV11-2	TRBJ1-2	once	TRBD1	TGTGCCAGCACCCCCGAGGGGGCTTTTCCGATGGAAGGCTACACCTTC	CASTPEGAFPMEGYTF
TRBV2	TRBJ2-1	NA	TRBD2	TGTGCCAGCAGTCTAACTAGCGGATCCTACAATGAGCAGTTCTTC	CASSLTSGSYNEQFF
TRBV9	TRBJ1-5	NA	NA	TGTGCCAGCAGCGATGGGGGAGGGGGACCCCGTCAGCCCCAGCATTTT	CASSDGGGGPRQPQHF
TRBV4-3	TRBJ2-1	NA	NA	TGCGCCAGCAGCCAAGACGGGCGGGCCCTTTACAATGAGCAGTTCTTC	CASSQDGRALYNEQFF
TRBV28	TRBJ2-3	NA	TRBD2	TGTGCCAGCGGGACTAGCGGGAGGTGGGATACGCAGTATTTT	CASGTSGRWDTQYF
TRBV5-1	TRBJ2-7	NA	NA	TGCGCCAGCAGCCCCACACAAGGGACTGGCTACGAGCAGTACTTC	CASSPTQGTGYEQYF
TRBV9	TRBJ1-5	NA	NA	TGTGCCAGCAGTCCTACAGGGTTGTTCCATCAGCCCCAGCATTTT	CASSPTGLFHQPQHF
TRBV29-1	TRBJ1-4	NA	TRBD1	TGCAGCGTTCAGGGGGGACAGATTGAAAAACTGTTTTTT	CSVQGGQIEKLFF
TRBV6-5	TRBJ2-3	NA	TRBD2	TGTGCCAGCAGTTACGGGCTAGCGGGAAGCCCGTATTTT	CASSYGLAGSPYF
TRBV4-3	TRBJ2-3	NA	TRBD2	TGCGCCAGCAGCCAAGATCAGGGACTAGGTGTGATGCCAGATACGCAGTATTTT	CASSQDQGLGVMPDTQYF
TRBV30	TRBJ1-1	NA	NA	TGTGCCTGGAGGAGGGACACAAAAAACACTGAAGCTTTCTTT	CAWRRDTKNTEAFF
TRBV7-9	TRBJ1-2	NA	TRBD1	TGTGCCAGCAGCCCACCCGACAGGGATTATGGCTACACCTTC	CASSPPDRDYGYTF
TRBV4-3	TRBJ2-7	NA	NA	TGCGCCAGCAGCCAAGGTGGCTCAACCTACGAGCAGTACTTC	CASSQGGSTYEQYF
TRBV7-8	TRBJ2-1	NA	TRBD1	TGTGCCAGCAGCCCCGGGACAGATTACAATGAGCAGTTCTTC	CASSPGTDYNEQFF
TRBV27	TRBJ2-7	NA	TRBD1	TGTGCCAGCAGTCCTTACCCGGGACAGGGGGCAGGGGAGCAGTACTTC	CASSPYPGQGAGEQYF
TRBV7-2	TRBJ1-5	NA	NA	TGTGCCAGCAGCGACGAGCGGGTGTCCAATAATCAGCCCCAGCATTTT	CASSDERVSNNQPQHF
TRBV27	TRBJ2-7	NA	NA	TGTGCCAGCAGTCTAGTTCAGGGGGGACACTACGAGCAGTACTTC	CASSLVQGGHYEQYF
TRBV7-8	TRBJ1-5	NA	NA	TGTGCCAGCAGCTTAGATTCCAGGGGAAATCAGCCCCAGCATTTT	CASSLDSRGNQPQHF